Below, 27 T cell receptor beta chains from the same sample are listed, as sequenced in a study of blood T cells in healthy people across ages. The use of a sample-barcoded 5' primer and a J-beta primer mix characterized a second PCR of roughly 6 to 11 cycles. MiXCR, run by TCRdb on the 5' RACE reads, gives a single entry per CDR3 protein. The table records over 700,000 distinct CDR3 sequences, 20% to 30% of them present only once. These data also formed part of another study, on T cells of mothers and their children.

Sequencing used blood. Source of these receptors: a boy younger than 18 in good health.

The chain joins TRBV11-2 to TRBJ2-7; 7 positions match TRBD1. Germline values: CDR1 SGHAT, CDR2 FQNNGV. The V and J ends lost 6 bases and 0 bases, in that order; junction bases with no gene match: 11. The CDR3 covers 16 residues. The DNA of the CDR3 is TGTGCCAGCAGTCGAGGACAGGCCTTAAGCTCCTACGAGCAGTACTTC. Translated: CASSRGQALSSYEQYF.

This clonotype occurred once. The chain is built from TRBV20-1 and TRBJ2-1, with 10 bases matching TRBD2. Per the germline V gene, CDR1 is DFQATT and CDR2 is SNEGSKA (reference sequence). V dropped 3 bases and J dropped 4; count of bases not matched to a gene: 24. The CDR3 consists of 21 residues. The DNA for the CDR3 is TGCAGTGCTAGTCACCGGGGTCATAGGGGACTAGCGTTTGTGAGGTACAATGAGCAGTTCTTC. Its translation: CSASHRGHRGLAFVRYNEQFF.

This chain uses TRBV7-8 with TRBJ2-5; no definite D call. With 0 bases removed from V and 3 bases from J, the gap between germline ends came to 14 bases. The CDR3 length is 16 residues. Germline V lookup: CDR1 SGHVS, CDR2 FQNEAQ. The CDR3, as DNA: TGTGCCAGCAGCTTAGCGCGAGCCCAACCCAAAGAGACCCAGTACTTC. Protein: CASSLARAQPKETQYF.

The genes are TRBV14 and TRBJ2-3; no definite D call. This CDR3 region has 14 residues. Germline V gene sequence: CDR1 SGHDN, CDR2 FVKESK. The ends were cut back, 2 bases at V and 0 bases at J, with 6 bases in the middle. The CDR3 spells CASSQWSSTDTQYF. CDR3 bases: TGTGCCAGCAGCCAATGGTCGAGCACAGATACGCAGTATTTT. The variable domain in full, completed from reference TRBV14 and TRBJ2-3, reads EAGVTQFPSHSVIEKGQTVTLRCDPISGHDNLYWYRRVMGKEIKFLLHFVKESKQDESGMPNNRFLAERTGGTYSTLKVQPAELEDSGVYFCASSQWSSTDTQYFGPGTRLTVL.

The V gene is TRBV6-9, the J gene TRBJ1-6; D unresolved. Germline lookup yields CDR1 MNHGY and CDR2 SVAAGI. The CDR3 has 14 amino acids. Trimming pared 1 base from V and 6 bases from J, leaving 7 bases between. The CDR3 DNA sequence: TGTGCCAGCAGTTATTATTCCGGTAATTCACCCCTCCACTTT. As protein: CASSYYSGNSPLHF.

About this clonotype itself: At one boundary the junction diverges from the germline segment, which might be a read error. V and J are TRBV7-9 and TRBJ1-1; 7 bases map to TRBD1. The CDR3 runs to 14 residues. In germline, CDR1 is SEHNR, CDR2 FQNEAQ (reference sequence). The CDR3 nucleotides are TGTGCCAGCAGTCAGGGGGGCTTCAGCACTGAGGCTTTCTTT. The encoded protein is CASSQGGFSTEAFF. The whole variable domain, filled in from reference TRBV7-9 and TRBJ1-1, reads DTGVSQNPRHKITKRGQNVTFRCDPISEHNRLYWYRQTLGQGPEFLTYFQNEAQLEKSRLLSDRFSAERPKGSFSTLEIQRTEQGDSAMYLCASSQGGFSTEAFFGQGTRLTVV.

The V call is TRBV4-1, the J call TRBJ2-5, with TRBD2 matching over 9 bases. Gene TRBJ2-1 matches the end of the DNA better, so the J call may be wrong. Germline lookup yields CDR1 MGHRA and CDR2 YSYEKL. This CDR3 has 15 residues. The CDR3 bases are TGCGCCAGCAGCCAAACTTCGACTAGCGGAAATGAGCAGTTCTTC. It is translated as CASSQTSTSGNEQFF.

The chain has TRBV7-9 and TRBJ2-1, with 10 bases lining up with TRBD2. Germline-derived CDR1 and CDR2 are SEHNR and FQNEAQ (reference sequence). J was trimmed by 7 bases and V by 5 bases; bases with no gene match: 5. The CDR3 totals 14 residues. CDR3 sequence reads: CASSPVLAGNEQFF. CDR3 DNA sequence: TGTGCCAGCAGCCCCGTACTAGCGGGGAATGAGCAGTTCTTC.

The CDR3 loop is CASSPWTTTNEKLFF. Written as DNA, the CDR3 is TGTGCCAGCTCACCCTGGACAACAACTAATGAAAAACTGTTTTTT. The rearrangement joins TRBV18 to TRBJ1-4, with a tentative D call TRBD1 (5 bases). Germline V lookup: CDR1 KGHSH, CDR2 LQKENI. The CDR3 is 15 amino acids. Trimming left V 3 bases short and J 0 bases short, with 8 bases between.

V and J are TRBV5-1 and TRBJ1-1; 7 positions agree with TRBD1. CDR3 size: 14 residues. With 2 bases clipped from V and 11 bases from J, the junction kept 12 bases outside the gene matches. Germline V gives CDR1 SGHRS, CDR2 YFSETQ. CDR3 nucleotide sequence: TGCGCCAGCAGCTTCGCTAACAACGGGACAGACGCTTTCTTT. It yields the protein CASSFANNGTDAFF.

The chain combines TRBV3-1 with TRBJ1-1; the D is unclear. The germline V gene encodes CDR1 LGHDT and CDR2 YNNKEL (reference sequence). The CDR3 covers 14 residues. Trimming stripped 1 base from V and 0 bases from J, with 6 bases between. The CDR3 DNA reads TGTGCCAGCAGCCAAGCAGTTATGAACACTGAAGCTTTCTTT. This gives the protein CASSQAVMNTEAFF.

On this clonotype itself: One end of the junction fails to match germline, which may point to a read error. V and J are TRBV6-6 and TRBJ2-2; no clear D gene. Germline V gene lookup returns CDR1 MNHNY and CDR2 SVGAGI (reference sequence). CDR3 length equals 13 residues. The CDR3 DNA follows: TGCGCCAACTCCTTAAGGGTCACCGGGGAGCTGTTTTTT. This gives the protein CANSLRVTGELFF.

This clonotype was seen only a few times. The chain couples TRBV9 to TRBJ1-3; 9 bases align to TRBD1. There are 15 residues in the CDR3. J was trimmed by 7 bases and V by 4 bases; bases with no gene match: 9. The germline V gene has CDR1 SGDLS and CDR2 YYNGEE. Here the CDR3 reads CASSSWDREHNTIYF. The CDR3 bases are TGTGCCAGCAGCTCCTGGGACAGGGAGCACAACACCATATATTTT.

The chain is built from TRBV29-1 and TRBJ1-4; D unclear. Between the trimmed V and J ends, which lost 6 bases and 3 bases, there was a span of 8 bases. The V gene's germline CDR1 is SQVTM and CDR2 ANQGSEA. The CDR3 loop spans 12 amino acids. Written as DNA, the CDR3 is TGCAGCGTGAGCAGATCTAATGAAAAACTGTTTTTT. Residues: CSVSRSNEKLFF.

The chain combines TRBV28 with TRBJ2-1; no definite D call. V lost 7 bases and J lost 4, with 11 bases in between. This CDR3 has 13 amino acids. Germline V lookup: CDR1 MDHEN, CDR2 SYDVKM. CDR3 protein: CASTPDRYNEQFF. The DNA of the CDR3 is TGTGCCAGCACTCCCGACCGATACAATGAGCAGTTCTTC.

This clonotype came up a few times. The chain couples TRBV12-3 or TRBV12-4 to TRBJ2-5; D is unclear. This CDR3 has 15 residues. V was trimmed by 3 bases and J by 5 bases, leaving 16 bases between them. Here the CDR3 reads CASSFRTSLGETQYF. CDR3 nucleotide sequence: TGTGCCAGCAGTTTTCGTACCAGCCTCGGGGAGACCCAGTACTTC.

The rearrangement joins TRBV6-2 or TRBV6-3 to TRBJ1-1; TRBD1 agrees at 7 bases. The germline gives CDR1 MNHEY, CDR2 SVGEGT. V lost 2 bases, J lost 2 bases, and 5 bases stayed unmatched. This CDR3 comprises 15 residues. The CDR3 sequence is CASSYNRGPNTEAFF. The CDR3 nucleotides read TGTGCCAGCAGTTACAATAGGGGGCCTAACACTGAAGCTTTCTTT.

This chain links TRBV2 with TRBJ2-5, with TRBD2 as a possible D gene (6 bases). There are 19 residues in the CDR3. The germline V gene has CDR1 SNHLY and CDR2 FYNNEI. V was pared by 0 bases and J by 1 base, with 21 bases between. CDR3 residues: CASSEAPLSLASFQETQYF. In nucleotides, the CDR3 is TGTGCCAGCAGTGAAGCGCCCCTATCACTAGCCTCATTCCAAGAGACCCAGTACTTC.

The rearrangement links TRBV7-2 to TRBJ1-2, with D unresolved. The CDR3 runs 11 residues. The germline V gene has CDR1 SGHTA and CDR2 FQGNSA. V lost 4 bases, J lost 6 bases, and 6 bases lay in between. CDR3 DNA sequence: TGTGCCAGCAGCTCAAACGATGGCTACACCTTC. Its translation: CASSSNDGYTF.

The V and J genes are TRBV5-1 and TRBJ2-1; no clear D. CDR1 is SGHRS and CDR2 is YFSETQ in the germline V gene. Trimming removed 7 bases from V and 0 bases from J, with 20 bases in between. The CDR3 runs 17 residues. CDR3 sequence: CASGPRNPLSSYNEQFF. Here the CDR3 DNA reads TGCGCCAGCGGCCCACGGAATCCCCTTAGCTCCTACAATGAGCAGTTCTTC.

This clonotype was counted a few times. The V gene is TRBV19, the J gene TRBJ1-1, with D possibly TRBD1 on 6 matching bases. Trimming pared 6 bases from V and 1 base from J, leaving 15 bases between. CDR1 is LNHDA, CDR2 SQIVND, per germline (reference sequence). The CDR3 consists of 15 residues. The CDR3 nucleotides are TGTGCCAGTAGCCTCGGTAGGGGGGCGAACACTGAAGCTTTCTTT. Translating gives CASSLGRGANTEAFF.

V gene TRBV29-1 combines with J gene TRBJ2-2; D gene unclear. Germline V CDR1 and CDR2: SQVTM, ANQGSEA. Trimming stripped 4 bases from V and 4 bases from J, with 16 bases between. CDR3 length: 15 residues. The CDR3 DNA reads TGCAGCGTTGTTGAGACCGGCCGTGGCACCGGGGAGCTGTTTTTT. Amino acids: CSVVETGRGTGELFF.

The chain links TRBV12-3 or TRBV12-4 to TRBJ2-3; tentative D call: TRBD1 (5 bases). The CDR3 runs to 12 residues. V lost 8 bases and J 1 base, leaving 7 bases between the germline ends. The CDR3 DNA follows: TGTGCCAGCGGGGCGGGCACAGATACGCAGTATTTT. This sequence encodes CASGAGTDTQYF.

This clonotype has a count of ten or more. CDR3 DNA sequence: TGTGCCAGCAGCGTGACTAGCGGGCGAGAGCAGTTCTTC. It translates to CASSVTSGREQFF. This chain connects TRBV7-2 to TRBJ2-1; 10 nucleotides match TRBD2. The CDR3 extends over 13 amino acids. The V gene's germline CDR1 is SGHTA and CDR2 FQGNSA. J lost 10 bases, V lost 5 bases, and 5 bases had no gene match.

The chain uses TRBV7-8 and TRBJ2-5; no clear D gene. The CDR3 is 13 residues long. Germline lookup yields CDR1 SGHVS and CDR2 FQNEAQ. V dropped 5 bases and J dropped 1 base, with 8 bases sitting between them. CDR3 sequence: CASSPRPQETQYF. The CDR3 coding sequence is TGTGCCAGCAGCCCCCGGCCCCAAGAGACCCAGTACTTC.

This clonotype was observed a handful of times. The chain links TRBV28 to TRBJ2-7; 7 bases map to TRBD1. Trimming at V came to 4 bases and at J to 5 bases, leaving 5 bases not matched to a gene. In germline, CDR1 is MDHEN, CDR2 SYDVKM. The CDR3 has 13 amino acids. This CDR3 reads CASSSRGSDEQYF. The DNA of the CDR3 is TGTGCCAGCAGTTCCAGGGGGAGCGACGAGCAGTACTTC. Full variable domain (remainder filled in from reference TRBV28 and TRBJ2-7): DVKVTQSSRYLVKRTGEKVFLECVQDMDHENMFWYRQDPGLGLRLIYFSYDVKMKEKGDIPEGYSVSREKKERFSLILESASTNQTSMYLCASSSRGSDEQYFGPGTRLTVT.

The chain links TRBV29-1 to TRBJ2-1; D remains ambiguous. The CDR3 totals 15 residues. The V end lost 4 bases, the J end lost 2 bases, and 15 bases lay between the germline ends. Germline loops: CDR1 SQVTM, CDR2 ANQGSEA. The CDR3 bases are TGCAGCGTTGCGGCAGGTCAAACCCCCTACAATGAGCAGTTCTTC. This translates into CSVAAGQTPYNEQFF.